Following are 11 T cell receptor beta chains from one sample sequenced in a study of shared clonotypes between healthy human individuals. Libraries were prepared by immunoSEQ multiplex PCR; TCRdb keeps only in-frame clonotypes and omits some of them. The sample yields hundreds of thousands of clones, about 78% seen once. Specimen: memory CD4+ T cells sorted from blood. Subset specified: CD45RA-negative fraction. These receptors all come from a woman in her twenties or thirties in good health.

This clone was observed a few times. The chain combines TRBV2 with TRBJ2-1; D unclear. Germline CDR1 is SNHLY and CDR2 is FYNNEI. V lost 7 bases and J lost 0, with 13 bases in between. The CDR3 has 15 amino acids. CDR3 protein: CASMQSSRSYNEQFF. The CDR3 nucleotides are TGTGCCAGCATGCAGAGCTCCCGCTCCTACAATGAGCAGTTCTTC.

The CDR3 DNA follows: TGTGCCAGTAGTATTTCCGGGACAGGGGGAAGCGGCTACACCTTC. Amino acid sequence: CASSISGTGGSGYTF. The chain employs TRBV19 and TRBJ1-2, with 11 positions matching TRBD1. V trimming: 3 bases; J trimming: 8 bases; junction bases outside the gene matches: 8. The CDR3 covers 15 residues. Germline CDR1 LNHDA, CDR2 SQIVND (reference sequence).

This clone was detected ten times or more. CDR3 coding DNA: TGTGCCAGCAGTCCGGGACAGGGGCTGACCTACGAGCAGTACTTC. Its protein product is CASSPGQGLTYEQYF. The J gene is TRBJ2-7, the V gene TRBV27; 10 bases are a match to TRBD1. The CDR3 is made up of 15 amino acids. Germline V lookup: CDR1 MNHEY, CDR2 SMNVEV (reference sequence). J gave up 2 bases and V 5 bases, and 6 bases lay outside the gene matches.

At least ten counts were recorded for this clone. The sample holds other DNA sequences that translate to the same CDR3. This chain connects TRBV5-1 to TRBJ2-1; possible D gene TRBD2, 5 bases. V lost 1 base and J lost 0, with 8 bases in between. Germline lookup yields CDR1 SGHRS and CDR2 YFSETQ. This CDR3 region has 15 residues. The CDR3, as DNA: TGCGCCAGCAGCTTGTCCAGCGGCTCCTACAATGAGCAGTTCTTC. Amino acids: CASSLSSGSYNEQFF.

The gene calls are TRBV7-9 and TRBJ2-7; TRBD2 matches 7 bases. Per germline, CDR1 SEHNR and CDR2 FQNEAQ (reference sequence). Unmatched junction bases numbered 8, after V lost 0 bases and J lost 3 bases. The CDR3 consists of 16 residues. CDR3 DNA sequence: TGTGCCAGCAGCTTAGCGTCCGGGAGGACCAACTACGAGCAGTACTTC. Translated, it gives CASSLASGRTNYEQYF.

In this sample, this clone turned up many times. The rearrangement uses TRBV7-2 and TRBJ2-3; D unresolved. The CDR3 consists of 12 residues. The germline gives CDR1 SGHTA, CDR2 FQGNSA. V was shortened by 5 bases and J by 5 bases, with 8 bases between the two germline ends. The CDR3 here is CASSAYLDTQYF. The CDR3 DNA reads TGTGCCAGCAGCGCCTACTTAGATACGCAGTATTTT.

This clone was picked up one time. The chain employs TRBV29-1 and TRBJ1-1; D is unresolved. This CDR3 region has 11 residues. With 3 bases removed from V and 3 bases from J, the gap between germline ends came to 5 bases. Germline V gene data show CDR1 as SQVTM and CDR2 as ANQGSEA. CDR3 amino acids: CSVDVYTEAFF. The CDR3 DNA reads as TGCAGCGTTGATGTGTACACTGAAGCTTTCTTT.

The J gene is TRBJ2-2, the V gene TRBV5-1; D is unresolved. This CDR3 has 14 residues. Trimming took 0 bases from V and 3 from J, leaving 6 bases between them. Germline assignment: CDR1 SGHRS and CDR2 YFSETQ. CDR3 amino acids: CASSLVGYTGELFF. DNA for the CDR3: TGCGCCAGCAGCTTGGTAGGATACACCGGGGAGCTGTTTTTT.

V gene TRBV7-5 combines with J gene TRBJ2-7. TRBV7-5 is given as a pseudogene. This CDR3 has 17 residues. The CDR3 spells CVRSLIGIEYSSYEQYF. CDR3 nucleotide sequence: TGTGTCAGAAGCTTGATTGGGATTGAATATTCCTCCTACGAGCAGTACTTC.

This clone was observed many times. In the same sample, other DNA sequences code for this CDR3. The rearrangement joins TRBV7-2 to TRBJ2-1; tentative D call: TRBD2 (5 bases). The CDR3 extends over 15 amino acids. Trimming removed 2 bases at V and 4 bases at J, with 12 bases between. CDR1 is SGHTA, CDR2 FQGNSA, per germline. CDR3 sequence: CASSLSSGLYNEQFF. DNA of the CDR3: TGTGCCAGCAGCTTAAGCAGCGGACTTTACAATGAGCAGTTCTTC.

There are many counts of this clone. This sequence joins TRBV19 and TRBJ1-4; no definite D call. The V end lost 3 bases, the J end lost 0 bases, and 11 bases lay between the germline ends. Germline V gene data show CDR1 as LNHDA and CDR2 as SQIVND (reference sequence). The CDR3 has 16 amino acids. The CDR3 here is CASSITWQTTNEKLFF. The CDR3 nucleotides read TGTGCCAGTAGTATTACGTGGCAGACAACTAATGAAAAACTGTTTTTT.